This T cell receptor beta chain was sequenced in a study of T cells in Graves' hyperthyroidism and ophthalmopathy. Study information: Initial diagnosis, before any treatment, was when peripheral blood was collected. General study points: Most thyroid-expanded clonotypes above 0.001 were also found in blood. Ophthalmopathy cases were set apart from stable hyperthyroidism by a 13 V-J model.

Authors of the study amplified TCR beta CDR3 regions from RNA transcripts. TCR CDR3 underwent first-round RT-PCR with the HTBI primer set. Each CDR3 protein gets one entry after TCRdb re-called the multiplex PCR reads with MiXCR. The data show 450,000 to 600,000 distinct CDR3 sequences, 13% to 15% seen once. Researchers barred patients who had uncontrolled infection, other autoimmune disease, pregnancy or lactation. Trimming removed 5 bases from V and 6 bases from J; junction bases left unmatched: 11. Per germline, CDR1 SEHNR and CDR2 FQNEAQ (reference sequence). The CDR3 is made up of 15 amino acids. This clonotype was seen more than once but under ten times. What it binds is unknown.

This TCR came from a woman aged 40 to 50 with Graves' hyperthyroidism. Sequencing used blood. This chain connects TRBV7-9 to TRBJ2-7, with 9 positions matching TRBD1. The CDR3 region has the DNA TGTGCCAGCAGCCTTGCACGGGACAGGGACTCCGAGCAGTACTTC. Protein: CASSLARDRDSEQYF.